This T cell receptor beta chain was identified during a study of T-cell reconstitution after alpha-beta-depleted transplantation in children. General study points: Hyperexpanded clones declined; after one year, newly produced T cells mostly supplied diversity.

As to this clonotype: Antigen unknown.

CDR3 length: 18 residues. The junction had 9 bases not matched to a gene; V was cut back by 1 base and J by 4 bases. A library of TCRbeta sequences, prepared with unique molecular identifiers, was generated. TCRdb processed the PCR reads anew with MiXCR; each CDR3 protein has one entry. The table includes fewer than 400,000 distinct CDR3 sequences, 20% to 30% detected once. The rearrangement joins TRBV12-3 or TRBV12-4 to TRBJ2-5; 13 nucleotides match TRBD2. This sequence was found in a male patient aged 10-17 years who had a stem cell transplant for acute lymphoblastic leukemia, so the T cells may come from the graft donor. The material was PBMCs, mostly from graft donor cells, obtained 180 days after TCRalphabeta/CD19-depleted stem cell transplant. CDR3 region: CASSLEGRTSGSRETQYF. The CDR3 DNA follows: TGTGCCAGCAGTTTAGAAGGGAGGACTAGCGGGAGTAGAGAGACCCAGTACTTC.